This TCR beta chain was found in a study of cytomegalovirus exposure and HLA in healthy donors. This PCR relied on a set of 60 Vbeta primers and 13 Jbeta primers. The method was immunoSEQ multiplex PCR; TCRdb's version includes in-frame clones alone and lacks a portion of them. Of 120,000 to 150,000 clones in the sample, 75% to 80% are singletons; the top ten hold about 3.8%. Regarding this clone: The antigen is not known.

Study-wide points: When a later analysis compared HLA-associated TCR beta chains with equally common others, the HLA-associated chains turned out to be more clonally expanded and to have lower generation probabilities. It was reported in a later analysis that an Asian-associated ancestry cluster showed fewer N-insertions than the roughly 620-donor mean.

The TCR originated in a man between 18 and 29 years old in good health and CMV-seronegative. Input material: PBMCs.

The CDR3 DNA follows: TGTGCCAGCAGTTTCAGGGTTGGGCAGCCCCAGCATTTT. Protein sequence: CASSFRVGQPQHF. V usage is TRBV27 and J usage is TRBJ1-5; TRBD1 might be the D (5 bases). Germline V gene sequence: CDR1 MNHEY, CDR2 SMNVEV (reference sequence). The CDR3 is 13 residues long. The V and J ends lost 3 bases and 7 bases respectively, with 10 bases between them.